This T cell receptor beta chain is drawn from a study of cytomegalovirus exposure and HLA in healthy donors. Overall study context: Genotyping showed roughly 81% of some 400 donors falling in the Caucasian-associated ancestry cluster. General study points: Cytomegalovirus association was assigned to around 150 TCR beta chains. Evidence from a later analysis indicated that most CMV-associated TCR beta chains looked HLA-restricted. In an earlier analysis, about 87% or about 30%: the productive usage of most TCR beta V segments.

This CDR3 is built from 15 residues. This PCR relied on a set of 60 Vbeta primers and 13 Jbeta primers. TCRdb keeps only in-frame clones here, not all; method: immunoSEQ multiplex PCR. The sample comprises about 59,000 clones, roughly 90% of which are singletons, and roughly 1.6% rests with the top ten. This clone was seen once. Its matching antigen is unknown. This sequence was found in a man in his thirties or forties in good health and CMV-seropositive. Sequenced material: PBMCs. The V gene is TRBV21-1, the J gene TRBJ2-6; the tabulated D call, TRBD2, remains unverified against the DNA. TRBV21-1 counts as a pseudogene. CDR3: CASKGGRAGANVLTF. As DNA, the CDR3 is TGTGCCAGCAAGGGGGGGAGGGCTGGGGCCAACGTCCTGACTTTC.